This T cell receptor (beta chain) emerged from a study of neoadjuvant anti-PD-1 for oral cavity cancer. No culture or expansion preceded analysis of these blood cells. Blood libraries mostly used around 510 ng genomic DNA, six replicates each. Here immunoSEQ multiplex PCR was the method, and the copy in TCRdb shows in-frame clones only, minus some. Seen here are about 14,000 clones, about 70% observed once, and the top ten hold 2% to 2.5%. Germline loops: CDR1 SGHVS, CDR2 FQNEAQ. This CDR3 comprises 11 residues. The germline V and J ends were trimmed by 2 bases and 3 bases, with 1 base remaining between them.

The starting material was PBMCs, obtained before nivolumab (anti-PD-1) treatment. This receptor was identified in a person between 40 and 80 years old with oral cavity squamous cell carcinoma. V is TRBV7-8 and J is TRBJ1-1; D unclear. CDR3 bases: TGTGCCAGCAGCTTATACACTGAAGCTTTCTTT. This codes for CASSLYTEAFF.